This T cell receptor beta chain was captured in a study of blood T cell repertoires in COVID-19. This CDR3 spans 14 amino acids. With 5 bases clipped from V and 6 bases from J, the junction kept 5 bases outside the gene matches. The germline CDR1 and CDR2 sequences are SGHTA and FQGNSA. Assay used: immunoSEQ multiplex PCR; TCRdb lists only in-frame clones, some missing. The sample yields 230,000 or so clones, 84% seen once. The rearrangement links TRBV7-2 to TRBJ1-4; TRBD1 matches at 8 bases. This receptor was identified in a man in his forties or fifties who had recovered from COVID-19. The source material was peripheral blood. The CDR3 loop is CASSRTTGDEKLFF. The CDR3 nucleotides are TGTGCCAGCAGCCGCACGACAGGGGATGAAAAACTGTTTTTT.